This entry features one T cell receptor (beta chain) sequence. PCR employed 60 Vbeta and 13 Jbeta primers. Sequencing used immunoSEQ multiplex PCR; TCRdb keeps in-frame clones, though not all of them. The sample holds 130,000 or so clones; about 82% are singletons and the top ten take approximately 5%. Deletions cut 4 bases from V and 3 bases from J, with 16 bases between. CDR3 length: 15 residues. Germline CDR1 reads PRHDT; CDR2 reads FYEKMQ (reference sequence). The sample is drawn from a study of cytomegalovirus exposure and HLA in healthy donors. This chain connects TRBV13 to TRBJ2-7; TRBD1 might be the D (8 bases). This receptor was identified in a man aged 25-45 years in good health and CMV-seronegative. Material: PBMCs. The CDR3 region has the DNA TGTGCCAGCAGCTCAAACAGGGGGGGAGTCTACGAGCAGTACTTC. Its protein is CASSSNRGGVYEQYF.